These 2 T cell receptor beta chains share one sample of origin, sequenced in a study of prognosis after radiotherapy for stage I lung cancer. Genomic DNA was the source, and TCR beta CDR3 was amplified from it by two-round multiplex PCR. First-round PCR amplification was performed with primers specific to each TRBV and TRBJ gene. MiXCR was run by TCRdb on the multiplex PCR reads, yielding one entry per CDR3 protein. The repertoire holds about 27,000 distinct CDR3 sequences, 25% to 35% seen once, with around 32% in the top ten. The sample here was PBMCs, taken before or after stereotactic body radiation therapy (not recorded which). The receptors were sampled from a donor older than 45 with non-small cell lung cancer.

This clonotype was seen many times. The chain links TRBV6-2 or TRBV6-3 to TRBJ1-1; D remains unclear. The CDR3 spans 15 residues. CDR1 and CDR2 from the germline V gene are MNHEY and SVGEGT. V lost 6 bases and J 2 bases, leaving 16 bases between the germline ends. CDR3: CASRRLRRSNTEAFF. The CDR3 coding sequence is TGTGCCAGCAGGCGGTTGAGAAGGTCTAACACTGAAGCTTTCTTT.

The rearrangement uses TRBV11-2 and TRBJ2-1, with D hard to call. The CDR3 contains 15 residues. Germline-derived CDR1 and CDR2 are SGHAT and FQNNGV. Trimming shortened V by 0 bases and J by 4 bases, and 10 bases separated the two germline ends. This chain's CDR3 is CASSLEGRIYNEQFF. In nucleotides, the CDR3 is TGTGCCAGCAGCTTAGAAGGACGGATATACAATGAGCAGTTCTTC. Full variable domain (missing parts from reference TRBV11-2 and TRBJ2-1): EAGVAQSPRYKIIEKRQSVAFWCNPISGHATLYWYQQILGQGPKLLIQFQNNGVVDDSQLPKDRFSAERLKGVDSTLKIQPAKLEDSAVYLCASSLEGRIYNEQFFGPGTRLTVL.